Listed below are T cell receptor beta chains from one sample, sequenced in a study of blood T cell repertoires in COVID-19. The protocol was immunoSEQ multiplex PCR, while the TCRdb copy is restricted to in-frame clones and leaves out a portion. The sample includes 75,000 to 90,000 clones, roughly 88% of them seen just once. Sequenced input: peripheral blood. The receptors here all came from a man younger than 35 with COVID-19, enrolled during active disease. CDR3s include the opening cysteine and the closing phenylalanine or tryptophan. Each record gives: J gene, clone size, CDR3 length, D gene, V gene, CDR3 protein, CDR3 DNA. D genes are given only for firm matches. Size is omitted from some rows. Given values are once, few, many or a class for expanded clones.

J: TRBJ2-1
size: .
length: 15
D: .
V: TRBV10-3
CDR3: CAISEVAVRDNEQFF
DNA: TGTGCCATCAGTGAGGTCGCCGTCAGGGACAATGAGCAGTTCTTC

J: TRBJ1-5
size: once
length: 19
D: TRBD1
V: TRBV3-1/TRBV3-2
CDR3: CASSPHSPGQSYSNQPQHF
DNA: TGTGCCAGCAGCCCTCATTCACCGGGACAGAGTTATAGCAATCAGCCCCAGCATTTT

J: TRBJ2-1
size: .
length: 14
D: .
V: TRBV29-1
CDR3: CSVGRTGAYNEQFF
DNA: TGCAGCGTTGGGAGAACAGGAGCGTACAATGAGCAGTTCTTC

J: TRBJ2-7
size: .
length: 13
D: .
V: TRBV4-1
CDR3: CASSQSPRYEQYF
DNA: TGCGCCAGCAGCCAATCCCCGCGGTACGAGCAGTACTTC

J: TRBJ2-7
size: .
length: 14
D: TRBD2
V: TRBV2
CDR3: CASSGGSGSYEQYF
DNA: TGTGCCAGCAGTGGTGGTAGCGGGAGCTACGAGCAGTACTTC

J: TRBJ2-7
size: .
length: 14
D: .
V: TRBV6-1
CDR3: CASSGSWSSYEQYF
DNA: TGTGCCAGCAGTGGTTCCTGGAGCTCCTACGAGCAGTACTTC

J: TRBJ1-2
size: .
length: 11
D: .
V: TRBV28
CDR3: CASSFANGYTF
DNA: TGTGCCAGCAGTTTCGCGAATGGCTACACCTTC

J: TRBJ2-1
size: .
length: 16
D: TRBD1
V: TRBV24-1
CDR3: CATSDSTGSPYNEQFF
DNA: TGTGCCACCAGTGATTCGACAGGGAGCCCCTACAATGAGCAGTTCTTC

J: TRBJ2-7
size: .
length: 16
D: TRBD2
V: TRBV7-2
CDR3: CASSFGYSGRNWEQYF
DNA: TGTGCCAGCAGCTTCGGATATAGCGGGAGGAATTGGGAGCAGTACTTC

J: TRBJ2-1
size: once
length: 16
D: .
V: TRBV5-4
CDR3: CASSSPTDSGYNEQFF
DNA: TGTGCCAGCAGCTCCCCAACGGACAGCGGTTACAATGAGCAGTTCTTC

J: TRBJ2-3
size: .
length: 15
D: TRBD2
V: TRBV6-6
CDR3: CASSSSGSGLDTQYF
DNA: TGTGCCAGCAGTTCAAGCGGGAGCGGTCTAGATACGCAGTATTTT

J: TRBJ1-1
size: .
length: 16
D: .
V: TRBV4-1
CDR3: CASSQDHHLSNTEAFF
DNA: TGCGCCAGCAGCCAAGATCATCATCTATCGAACACTGAAGCTTTCTTT

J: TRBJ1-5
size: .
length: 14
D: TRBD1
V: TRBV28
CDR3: CASSRDRANQPQHF
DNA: TGTGCCAGCAGCCGGGACAGGGCAAATCAGCCCCAGCATTTT

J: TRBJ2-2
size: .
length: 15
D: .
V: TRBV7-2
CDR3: CASSLVDRYTGELFF
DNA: TGTGCCAGCAGCTTAGTCGACAGGTACACCGGGGAGCTGTTTTTT

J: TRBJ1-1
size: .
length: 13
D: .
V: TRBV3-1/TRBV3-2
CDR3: CASSQGRNTEAFF
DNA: TGTGCCAGCAGCCAGGGCCGGAACACTGAAGCTTTCTTT

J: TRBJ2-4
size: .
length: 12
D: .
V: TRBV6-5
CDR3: CASTWGENIQYF
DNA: TGTGCCAGTACCTGGGGGGAAAACATTCAGTACTTC

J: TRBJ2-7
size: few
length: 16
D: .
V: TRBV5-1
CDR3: CASSLGVGGTIYEQYF
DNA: TGCGCCAGCAGCTTGGGCGTCGGGGGAACTATCTACGAGCAGTACTTC

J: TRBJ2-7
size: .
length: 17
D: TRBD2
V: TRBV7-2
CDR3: CASSLTSGRRSSYEQYF
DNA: TGTGCCAGCAGCTTAACTAGCGGGAGGAGGAGCTCCTACGAGCAGTACTTC

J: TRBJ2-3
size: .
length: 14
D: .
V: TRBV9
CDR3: CASSSGGSYDTQYF
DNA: TGTGCCAGCAGCTCGGGGGGCAGCTATGATACGCAGTATTTT

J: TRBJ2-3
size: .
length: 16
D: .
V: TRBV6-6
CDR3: CASIPIGQGSTDTQYF
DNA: TGTGCCAGCATTCCGATCGGGCAGGGAAGCACAGATACGCAGTATTTT

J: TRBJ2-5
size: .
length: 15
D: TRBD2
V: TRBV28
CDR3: CASRYSGSGRETQYF
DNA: TGTGCCAGCAGATATAGCGGGAGTGGCCGGGAGACCCAGTACTTC

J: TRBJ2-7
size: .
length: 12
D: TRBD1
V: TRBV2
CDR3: CALQGVRYEQYF
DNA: TGTGCCCTCCAGGGGGTGAGATACGAGCAGTACTTC

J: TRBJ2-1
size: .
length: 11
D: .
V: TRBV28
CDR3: CASYGEGEQFF
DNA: TGTGCCAGCTACGGCGAGGGTGAGCAGTTCTTC

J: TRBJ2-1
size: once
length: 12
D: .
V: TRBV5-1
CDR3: CASSFSYNEQFF
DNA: TGCGCCAGCAGCTTTAGTTACAATGAGCAGTTCTTC

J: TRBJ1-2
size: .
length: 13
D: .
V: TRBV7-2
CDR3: CASSLDRIGGYTF
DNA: TGTGCCAGCAGCTTAGACAGGATAGGAGGCTACACCTTC

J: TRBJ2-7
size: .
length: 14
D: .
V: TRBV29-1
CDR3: CSVDTNPRGSEQYF
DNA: TGCAGCGTTGATACTAACCCCCGTGGGAGCGAGCAGTACTTC

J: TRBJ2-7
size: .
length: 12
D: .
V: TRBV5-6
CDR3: CASSLGTGKKSF
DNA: TGTGCCAGCAGCTTAGGCACCGGGAAGAAGAGCTTC

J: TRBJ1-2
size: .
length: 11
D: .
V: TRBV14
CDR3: CASSQGGDYTF
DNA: TGTGCCAGCAGCCAGGGAGGGGACTACACCTTC

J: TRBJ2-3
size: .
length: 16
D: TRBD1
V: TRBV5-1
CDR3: CASSLVGTDRADTQYF
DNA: TGCGCCAGCAGCTTGGTGGGGACAGATCGAGCAGATACGCAGTATTTT

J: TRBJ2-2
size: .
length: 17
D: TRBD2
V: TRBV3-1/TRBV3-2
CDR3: CASSPGLAGPATGELFF
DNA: TGTGCCAGCAGCCCGGGACTAGCGGGGCCAGCCACCGGGGAGCTGTTTTTT

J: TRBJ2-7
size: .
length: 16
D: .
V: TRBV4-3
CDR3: CASSQDGQARGGEQYF
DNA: TGCGCCAGCAGCCAAGATGGGCAGGCCCGCGGAGGCGAGCAGTACTTC

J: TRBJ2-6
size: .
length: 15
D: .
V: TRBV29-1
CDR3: CSVVSGSPGANVLTF
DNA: TGCAGCGTTGTTTCAGGGTCCCCCGGGGCCAACGTCCTGACTTTC

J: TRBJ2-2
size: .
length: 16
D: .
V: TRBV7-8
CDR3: CASSPAGGWNTGELFF
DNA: TGTGCCAGCAGTCCCGCAGGGGGGTGGAACACCGGGGAGCTGTTTTTT

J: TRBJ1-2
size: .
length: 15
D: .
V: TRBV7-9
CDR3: CASSLALGSAYGYTF
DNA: TGTGCCAGCAGCTTAGCTCTAGGGAGTGCTTATGGCTACACCTTC

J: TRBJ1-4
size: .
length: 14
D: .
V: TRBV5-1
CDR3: CASSLGRVGEKLFF
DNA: TGCGCCAGCAGCTTGGGCAGGGTTGGTGAAAAACTGTTTTTT

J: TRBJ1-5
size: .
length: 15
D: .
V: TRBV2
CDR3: CASSPRTDSNQPQHF
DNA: TGTGCCAGCAGTCCTCGGACTGATAGCAATCAGCCCCAGCATTTT

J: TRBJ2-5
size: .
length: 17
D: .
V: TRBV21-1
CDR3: CASSKGSGLAGEIPQYF
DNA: TGTGCCAGCAGCAAAGGTTCAGGACTAGCGGGAGAAATTCCCCAGTACTTC

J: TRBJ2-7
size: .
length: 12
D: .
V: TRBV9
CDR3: CASSVVGSEQYF
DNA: TGTGCCAGCAGCGTCGTGGGCAGCGAGCAGTACTTC

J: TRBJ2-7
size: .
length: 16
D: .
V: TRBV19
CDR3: CASSHEVPPYPYEQYF
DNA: TGTGCCAGTAGTCATGAGGTTCCCCCTTACCCATACGAGCAGTACTTC

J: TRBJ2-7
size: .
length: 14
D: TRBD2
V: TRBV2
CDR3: CASSTGLGLAEQYF
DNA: TGTGCCAGCAGTACAGGACTAGGTTTAGCCGAGCAGTACTTC

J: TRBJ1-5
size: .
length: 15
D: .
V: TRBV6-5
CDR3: CASSSDRHSNQPQHF
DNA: TGTGCCAGCAGTAGCGACAGACATAGCAATCAGCCCCAGCATTTT

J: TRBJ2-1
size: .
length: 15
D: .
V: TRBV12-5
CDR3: CASGLDRDVNDEQFF
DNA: TGTGCTAGTGGTTTGGACAGGGACGTGAACGATGAGCAGTTCTTC

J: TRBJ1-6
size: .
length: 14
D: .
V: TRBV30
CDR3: CAWSGDKFGSPLHF
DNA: TGTGCCTGGAGCGGGGACAAATTTGGTTCACCCCTCCACTTT

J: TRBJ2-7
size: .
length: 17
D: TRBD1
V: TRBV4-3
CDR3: CASSQDRGTGGRPEQYF
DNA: TGCGCCAGCAGCCAAGATCGTGGGACAGGGGGCCGCCCGGAGCAGTACTTC

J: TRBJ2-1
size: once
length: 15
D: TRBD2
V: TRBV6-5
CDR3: CASSTGTSVFYEQFF
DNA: TGTGCCAGCAGTACCGGGACTAGCGTTTTCTATGAGCAGTTCTTC

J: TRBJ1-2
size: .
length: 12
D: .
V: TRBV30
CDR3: CAWQGSNYGYTF
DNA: TGTGCCTGGCAGGGGTCCAACTATGGCTACACCTTC

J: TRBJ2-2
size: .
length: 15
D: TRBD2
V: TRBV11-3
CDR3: CASSPKAGSTGELFF
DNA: TGTGCCAGCAGCCCAAAAGCGGGAAGCACCGGGGAGCTGTTTTTT

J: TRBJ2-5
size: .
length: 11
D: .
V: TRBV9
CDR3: CASGTKETQYF
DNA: TGTGCCAGCGGCACAAAAGAGACCCAGTACTTC

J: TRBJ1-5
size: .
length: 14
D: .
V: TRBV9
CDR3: CAGTGPPLNQPQHF
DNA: TGTGCCGGAACAGGGCCCCCTCTCAATCAGCCCCAGCATTTT

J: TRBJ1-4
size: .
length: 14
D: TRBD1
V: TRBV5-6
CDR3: CASSDDRVGEKLLF
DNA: TGTGCCAGCAGCGACGACAGGGTAGGAGAAAAACTGCTTTTT

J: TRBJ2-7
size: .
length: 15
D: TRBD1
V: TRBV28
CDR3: CASSDTGVQGYEQYF
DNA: TGTGCCAGCAGTGACACAGGGGTGCAAGGGTACGAGCAGTACTTC

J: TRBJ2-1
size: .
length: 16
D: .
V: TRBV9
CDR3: CASSRAQGGTYNEQFF
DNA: TGTGCCAGCAGCAGAGCCCAGGGTGGCACCTACAATGAGCAGTTCTTC

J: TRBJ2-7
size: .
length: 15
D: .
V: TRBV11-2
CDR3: CASSLEVGISYEQYF
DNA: TGTGCCAGCAGCTTAGAGGTGGGCATCTCCTACGAGCAGTACTTC

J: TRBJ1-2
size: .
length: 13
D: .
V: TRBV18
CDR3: CASSRSEGYGYTF
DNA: TGTGCCAGCTCACGGTCAGAGGGCTATGGCTACACCTTC

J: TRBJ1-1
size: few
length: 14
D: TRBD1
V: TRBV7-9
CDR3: CASSLTGQPTEAFF
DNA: TGTGCCAGCAGCTTAACGGGACAGCCTACTGAAGCTTTCTTT

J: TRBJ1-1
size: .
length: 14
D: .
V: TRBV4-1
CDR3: CASSQIRGHLEAFF
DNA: TGCGCCAGCAGCCAAATCAGGGGACACCTTGAAGCTTTCTTT

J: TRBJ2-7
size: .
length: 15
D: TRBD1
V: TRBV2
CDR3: CASSEASGQAYEQYF
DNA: TGTGCCAGCAGTGAAGCGTCCGGACAGGCCTACGAGCAGTACTTC

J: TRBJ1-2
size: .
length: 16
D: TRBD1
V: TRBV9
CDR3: CASSVGGTGARYGYTF
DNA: TGTGCCAGCAGCGTAGGGGGGACAGGGGCTCGGTATGGCTACACCTTC

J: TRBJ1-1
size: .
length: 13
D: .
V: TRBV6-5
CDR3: CATFRGLGTEAFF
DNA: TGTGCCACTTTCAGGGGTTTGGGCACTGAAGCTTTCTTT